This TCR beta chain was documented in a study of CD8+ T cells in alopecia areata. Study details: Treated patients swallowed 5 to 10 mg of oral tofacitinib twice daily.

Extracted from the samples, RNA was reverse transcribed into cDNA to serve as the sequencing template. This table comes from immunoSEQ multiplex PCR, and its TCRdb copy is limited to in-frame clones, with some not included. The sample lists approximately 210,000 clones; 60% to 70% were seen once. Documented treatment: oral pan-JAK inhibitor, 5-10 mg twice daily. V was cut by 5 bases and J by 4 bases, with 8 bases left in between. Germline V CDR1 and CDR2: SGHTA, FQGNSA. The length of the CDR3 is 13 residues. Study-wide findings and caveats: Among the 100 top clones, expanded CD8+ clones, like scalp clonality, were significantly decreased by tofacitinib. Throughout tofacitinib, many expanded lesional clones continued to persist in scalp and blood.

This clone was observed a handful of times. The antigen is unknown. This specimen consisted of CD4+ T cells sorted from blood, obtained at week 4, from a patient treated with tofacitinib. The receptor was isolated from a human donor with alopecia areata. The chain combines TRBV7-2 with TRBJ2-2; D call uncertain. In DNA, the CDR3 is TGTGCCAGCAGCCCCCAATCCACCGGGGAGCTGTTTTTT. Its translation: CASSPQSTGELFF.